The 6 T cell receptor beta chains below were found in one sample sequenced in a study of T cell responses to AZD1222 COVID-19 vaccine. Data came from immunoSEQ multiplex PCR; TCRdb stores just in-frame clones and leaves some out. The sample includes 75,000 to 85,000 clones, roughly 87% of them seen just once. The sample was peripheral blood, taken 28 days after the second AZD1222 dose. The receptor source for this set is an adult who received the AZD1222 COVID-19 vaccine.

The chain combines TRBV5-4 with TRBJ2-7; either TRBD1 or TRBD2 may fit D (5 bases each). The CDR3 length is 16 residues. Between the trimmed V and J ends, which lost 4 bases and 6 bases, there was a span of 23 bases. Per germline, CDR1 SGHNT and CDR2 YYREEE (reference sequence). The CDR3 nucleotides are TGTGCCAGCAGCGTACCCGGGACCCTTTCATGGGGCGAGCAGTACTTC. Protein sequence: CASSVPGTLSWGEQYF.

The genes are TRBV27 and TRBJ2-7, with 7 positions matching TRBD1. Losses at the gene ends were 1 base for V and 6 bases for J; bases not matched to a gene: 9. This CDR3 comprises 15 residues. Germline V gives CDR1 MNHEY, CDR2 SMNVEV (reference sequence). The CDR3 region is CASSLYLRGLAEQYF. The CDR3 DNA sequence: TGTGCCAGCAGTTTATATCTGAGGGGGCTGGCCGAGCAGTACTTC.

The V call is TRBV5-1, the J call TRBJ2-7; D perhaps matches TRBD1 (6 bases). The length of the CDR3 is 14 residues. Trimming left V 0 bases short and J 6 bases short, with 13 bases between. In germline, CDR1 is SGHRS, CDR2 YFSETQ. In DNA form, the CDR3 reads TGCGCCAGCAGCTTGGAGGCAGGGGAATTCGAGCAGTACTTC. Translation gives CASSLEAGEFEQYF.

V gene TRBV5-4 combines with J gene TRBJ1-1; 8 bases agree with TRBD1. CDR1 and CDR2 from the germline V gene are SGHNT and YYREEE (reference sequence). J lost 2 bases, V lost 3 bases, and 6 bases had no gene match. This CDR3 has 15 amino acids. CDR3 region: CASSSYDRGNTEAFF. Written as DNA, the CDR3 is TGTGCCAGCAGCTCGTACGACAGGGGCAACACTGAAGCTTTCTTT.

This chain uses TRBV7-9 with TRBJ2-3; no firm D call. The CDR3 runs to 13 residues. Germline V gene lookup returns CDR1 SEHNR and CDR2 FQNEAQ (reference sequence). Between the trimmed V and J ends, which lost 0 bases and 7 bases, there was a span of 8 bases. Here the CDR3 reads CASSLAFRNTQYF. CDR3 bases: TGTGCCAGCAGCTTAGCGTTTCGTAATACGCAGTATTTT.

J is TRBJ1-2 and V is TRBV28; D unclear. Germline CDR1 reads MDHEN; CDR2 reads SYDVKM. Trimming cost V 6 bases and J 8 bases, with 10 bases left between them. The length of the CDR3 is 11 residues. CDR3 DNA: TGTGCCAGCAGCAGGATAACAGGCTACACCTTC. Translated: CASSRITGYTF.